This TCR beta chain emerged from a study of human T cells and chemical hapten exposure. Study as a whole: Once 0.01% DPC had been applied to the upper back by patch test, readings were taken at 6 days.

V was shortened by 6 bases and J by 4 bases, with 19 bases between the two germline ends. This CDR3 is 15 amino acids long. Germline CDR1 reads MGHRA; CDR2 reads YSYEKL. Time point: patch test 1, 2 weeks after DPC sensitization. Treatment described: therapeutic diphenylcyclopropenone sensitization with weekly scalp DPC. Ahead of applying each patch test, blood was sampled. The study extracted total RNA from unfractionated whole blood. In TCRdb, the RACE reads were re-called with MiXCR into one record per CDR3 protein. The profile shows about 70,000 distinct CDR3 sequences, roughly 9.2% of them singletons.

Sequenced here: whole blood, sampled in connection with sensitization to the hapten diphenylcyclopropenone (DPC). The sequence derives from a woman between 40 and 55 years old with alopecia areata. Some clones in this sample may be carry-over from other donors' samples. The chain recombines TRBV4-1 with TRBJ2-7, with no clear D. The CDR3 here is CASSPRALGPYEQYF. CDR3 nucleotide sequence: TGCGCCAGCAGTCCACGGGCCTTGGGCCCTTACGAGCAGTACTTC.